This entry concerns a single T cell receptor beta chain. Its antigen is not known. Trimming pared 2 bases from V and 5 bases from J, leaving 10 bases between. This CDR3 is built from 14 residues. CDR1 KGHSH and CDR2 LQKENI come from the germline V gene. These data come from a study of blood T cells in healthy people across ages. Whole-study context: About one barcoded beta molecule per two T cells was the capture yield of template switching. Whole-study results and caveats: Among T cells, TCR beta diversity per million cells dropped roughly linearly as age rose. PBMC samples, being unsorted, prevented any conclusive comparison of naive and antigen-experienced cells.

Extractions gave at least 5.5 micrograms of total RNA per sample. A second PCR of about 7 to 12 cycles used a sample-barcoded 5' primer and a J-beta primer mix. In TCRdb, the 5' RACE reads were re-called with MiXCR into one record per CDR3 protein. The data show approximately 880,000 distinct CDR3 sequences, 48% seen once. The J gene is TRBJ1-5, the V gene TRBV18; D is undetermined. The TCR originated in a man aged 25-40 years in good health. The sample taken for sequencing was blood. CDR3 loop: CASSPARSHQPQHF. Here the CDR3 DNA reads TGTGCCAGCTCACCAGCTCGGTCGCATCAGCCCCAGCATTTT.